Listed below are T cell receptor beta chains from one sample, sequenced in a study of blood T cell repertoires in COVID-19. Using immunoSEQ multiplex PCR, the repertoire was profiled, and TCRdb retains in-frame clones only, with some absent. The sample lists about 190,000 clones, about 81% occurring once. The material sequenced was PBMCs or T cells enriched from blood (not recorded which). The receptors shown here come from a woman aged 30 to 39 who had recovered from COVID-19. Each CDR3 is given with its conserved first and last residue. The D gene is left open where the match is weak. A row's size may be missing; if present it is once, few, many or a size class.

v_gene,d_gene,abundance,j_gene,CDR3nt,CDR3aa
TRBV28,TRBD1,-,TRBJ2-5,TGTGCCAGCAGTCAGGACAGGGGTTGGCAAGAGACCCAGTACTTC,CASSQDRGWQETQYF
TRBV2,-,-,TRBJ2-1,TGTGCCAGACCTATCCTAGTGGGAGACAATGAGCAGTTCTTC,CARPILVGDNEQFF
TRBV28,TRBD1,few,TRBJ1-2,TGTGCCAGCAAGGGCTCAGGGGGCCTCTACTATGGCTACACCTTC,CASKGSGGLYYGYTF
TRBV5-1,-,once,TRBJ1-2,TGCGCCAGCAGCCTGAGCGGGGGCGAGGGTGGCTACACCTTC,CASSLSGGEGGYTF
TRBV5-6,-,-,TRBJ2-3,TGTGCCAGCAGCTTGGGACAGGATACGCAGTATTTT,CASSLGQDTQYF
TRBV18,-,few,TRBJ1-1,TGTGCCAGCTCACCAATCTCCAGGGGATACACTGAAGCTTTCTTT,CASSPISRGYTEAFF
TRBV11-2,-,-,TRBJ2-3,TGTGCCAGCAGCCCTACAGGGACCCCCACAGATACGCAGTATTTT,CASSPTGTPTDTQYF
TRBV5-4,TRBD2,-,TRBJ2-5,TGTGCCAGCAGGGAAGGGACTAGCGGGGGGTCCAGAGAGACCCAGTACTTC,CASREGTSGGSRETQYF
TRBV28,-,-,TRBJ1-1,TGTGCCAGCACTACAGGGAACACTGAAGCTTTCTTT,CASTTGNTEAFF
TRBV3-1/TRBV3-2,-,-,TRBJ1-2,TGTGCCAGCAGCCGGGGCTCTGGCTACACCTTC,CASSRGSGYTF
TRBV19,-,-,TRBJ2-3,TGTGCCAGTAGTATAGTCTTAGGGACTGGATCCCGCACAGATACGCAGTATTTT,CASSIVLGTGSRTDTQYF
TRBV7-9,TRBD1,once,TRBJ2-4,TGTGCCAGCAGCTCGTCGACAGGGGTAGCCAAAAACATTCAGTACTTC,CASSSSTGVAKNIQYF
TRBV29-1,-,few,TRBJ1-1,TGCAGCGTCCCCGGGGAGGGAGGGTCGGTCACTGAAGCTTTCTTT,CSVPGEGGSVTEAFF
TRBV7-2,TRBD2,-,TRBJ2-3,TGTGCCAGCAGCTTTAATAGCGGGAGGGGGGCAGATACGCAGTATTTT,CASSFNSGRGADTQYF
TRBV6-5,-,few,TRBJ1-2,TGTGCCAGCAGAACTGGACAGTTGCGCGACTACACCTTC,CASRTGQLRDYTF
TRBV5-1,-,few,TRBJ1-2,TGCGCCAGCAGCTTTGAGTTAGCTAACTATGGCTACACCTTC,CASSFELANYGYTF
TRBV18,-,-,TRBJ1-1,TGTGCCAGCTCACCTCCCCGGAGGACTGAAGCTTTCTTT,CASSPPRRTEAFF
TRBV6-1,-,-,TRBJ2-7,TGTGCCAGCAGTGATGGAGGCCTCGAGCAGTACTTC,CASSDGGLEQYF
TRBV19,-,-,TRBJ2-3,TGTGCCAGTAGTCCGCGGCCCGGGGCAGATACGCAGTATTTT,CASSPRPGADTQYF
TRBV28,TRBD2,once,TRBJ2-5,TGTGCCAGCAGTCCTATGACTAGCGGCCAAGAGACCCAGTACTTC,CASSPMTSGQETQYF
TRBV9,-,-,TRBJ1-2,TGTGCCAGCAGCTCCAGGGTTGCTATCGGCTACACCTTC,CASSSRVAIGYTF
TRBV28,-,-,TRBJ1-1,TGTGCCAGCAGCCTTACAGGGTACACTGAAGCTTTCTTT,CASSLTGYTEAFF
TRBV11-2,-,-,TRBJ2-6,TGTGCCAGCAGCTCCCGGACAACCCTCTCTGGGGCCAACGTCCTGACTTTC,CASSSRTTLSGANVLTF
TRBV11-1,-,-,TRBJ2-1,TGTGCCAGCAATTTAAAAAGCGGCTACTCCTACAATGAGCAGTTCTTC,CASNLKSGYSYNEQFF
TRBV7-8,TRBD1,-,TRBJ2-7,TGTGCCAGCAGCGGTGGGGACAGGCTCTACGAGCAGTACTTC,CASSGGDRLYEQYF
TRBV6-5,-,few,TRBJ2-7,TGTGCCAGCGGAGGAGGGCACCCAATCTACGAGCAGTACTTC,CASGGGHPIYEQYF
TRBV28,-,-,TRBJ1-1,TGTGCCAGCAAGCTCGATGCGAACACTGAAGCTTTCTTT,CASKLDANTEAFF
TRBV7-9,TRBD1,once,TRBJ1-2,TGTGCCAGCAGCTTACCGGGACAGGAATCCTATGGCTACACCTTC,CASSLPGQESYGYTF
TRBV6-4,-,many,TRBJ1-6,TGTGCCAGCAGTGACTCGTGGGAGGCCGATTCACCCCTCCACTTT,CASSDSWEADSPLHF
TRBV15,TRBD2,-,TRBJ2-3,TGTGCCACCAGCAGGGCTTTAGCGGGAGGGACAGATACGCAGTATTTT,CATSRALAGGTDTQYF
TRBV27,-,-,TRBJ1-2,TGTGCCAGCAGTCCTAATTTCGGGGGTGGTAACTATGGCTACACCTTC,CASSPNFGGGNYGYTF
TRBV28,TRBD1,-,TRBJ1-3,TGTGCCAGCAGTCCGACAGGGTGGGGAAACACCATATATTTT,CASSPTGWGNTIYF
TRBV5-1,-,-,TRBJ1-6,TGCGCCAGCAGCTCCAGGGGAGACTATAATTCACCCCTCCACTTT,CASSSRGDYNSPLHF
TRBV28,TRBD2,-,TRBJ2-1,TGTGCCAGCAGTTTATTAGGACTAGCGGGAGCTGTTGAGCAGTTCTTC,CASSLLGLAGAVEQFF
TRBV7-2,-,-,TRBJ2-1,TGTGCCAGCAGCTTAACTTACAATGAGCAGTTCTTC,CASSLTYNEQFF
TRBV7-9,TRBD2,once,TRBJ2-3,TGTGCCAGCAGCTTAGTAGCGGGAGGCACAGATACGCAGTATTTT,CASSLVAGGTDTQYF
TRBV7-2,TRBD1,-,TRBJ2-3,TGTGCCAGCAGCTTATTCGGACAGGGGGCAGATACGCAGTATTTT,CASSLFGQGADTQYF
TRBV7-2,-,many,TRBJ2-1,TGTGCCAGCAGCTTAGTAGCCCAATCAAACAATGAGCAGTTCTTC,CASSLVAQSNNEQFF
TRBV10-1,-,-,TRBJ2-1,TGCGCCAGCAGTGACGGCGGGGACCGCTCCTACAATGAGCAGTTCTTC,CASSDGGDRSYNEQFF
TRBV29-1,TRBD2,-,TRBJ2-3,TGCAGCGTTGGAACTTGGAGCGGGGGTTTCACAGATACGCAGTATTTT,CSVGTWSGGFTDTQYF
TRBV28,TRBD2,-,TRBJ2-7,TGTGCCAGCCAATACGAGGCTAGCGGGATTTACGAGCAGTACTTC,CASQYEASGIYEQYF
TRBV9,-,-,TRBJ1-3,TGTGCCAGCAGCGCCGACGGAGCCTCTGGAAACACCATATATTTT,CASSADGASGNTIYF
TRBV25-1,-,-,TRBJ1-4,TGTGCCAGCGAGGGTACCGAAAATGAAAAACTGTTTTTT,CASEGTENEKLFF
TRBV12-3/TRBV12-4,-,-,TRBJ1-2,TGTGCAATTTCGGGGAGAAACTATGGCTACACCTTC,CAISGRNYGYTF
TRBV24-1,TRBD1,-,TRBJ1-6,TGTGCCACCAGTGATCGGGACAGGGGAGGGCCCTATAATTCACCCCTCCACTTT,CATSDRDRGGPYNSPLHF
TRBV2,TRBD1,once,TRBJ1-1,TGTGCCAGCAGTGTCCGGGACAGGGACCGTGAAGCTTTCTTT,CASSVRDRDREAFF
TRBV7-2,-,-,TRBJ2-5,TGTGCCAGCAGACACGACATTTCCGTGGAGACCCAGTACTTC,CASRHDISVETQYF
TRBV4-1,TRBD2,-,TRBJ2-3,TGCGCCAGCAGCCGAGTGGGCGGGGGGGGATATAGCACAGATACGCAGTATTTT,CASSRVGGGGYSTDTQYF
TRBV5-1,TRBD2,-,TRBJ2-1,TGCGCCAGCGGGACGACTAGCGGGGGGATAAATGAGCAGTTCTTC,CASGTTSGGINEQFF
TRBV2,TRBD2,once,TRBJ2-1,TGTGCCAGCAGTGTAGAAACTAGCGATTACAATGAGCAGTTCTTC,CASSVETSDYNEQFF
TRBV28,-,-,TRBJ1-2,TGTGCCAGCGTTCGGGGGGGAGAGGGCTACACCTTC,CASVRGGEGYTF
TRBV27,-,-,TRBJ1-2,TGTGCCAGCGCTACGAGGAGCTATGGCTACACCTTC,CASATRSYGYTF
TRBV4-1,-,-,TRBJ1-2,TGCGCCAGCAGCCAAGCGGGGTCCAACTATGGCTACACCTTC,CASSQAGSNYGYTF
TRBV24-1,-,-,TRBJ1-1,TGTGCCACCAGTGATTGGGGAGGGACTGAAGCTTTCTTT,CATSDWGGTEAFF
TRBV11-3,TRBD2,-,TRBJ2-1,TGTGCCAGCAGCTTAGGGGAGACTAGCGGCTACAATGAGCAGTTCTTC,CASSLGETSGYNEQFF
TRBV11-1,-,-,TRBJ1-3,TGTGCCAGCAGCGAATGGAGCTCTGGAAACACCATATATTTT,CASSEWSSGNTIYF
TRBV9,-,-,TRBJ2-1,TGTGCCAGCAGCGTCACAGGGTCGGGTGAGCAGTTCTTC,CASSVTGSGEQFF
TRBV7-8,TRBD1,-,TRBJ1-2,TGTGCCAGCAGCTTAGACAGGGGCTATGGCTACACCTTC,CASSLDRGYGYTF
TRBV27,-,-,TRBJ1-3,TGTGCCAGCAGTTTCGGAGACACCATATATTTT,CASSFGDTIYF
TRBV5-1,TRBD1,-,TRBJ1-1,TGCGCCAGCAGCCGTACAGGGGAAACTGAAGCTTTCTTT,CASSRTGETEAFF